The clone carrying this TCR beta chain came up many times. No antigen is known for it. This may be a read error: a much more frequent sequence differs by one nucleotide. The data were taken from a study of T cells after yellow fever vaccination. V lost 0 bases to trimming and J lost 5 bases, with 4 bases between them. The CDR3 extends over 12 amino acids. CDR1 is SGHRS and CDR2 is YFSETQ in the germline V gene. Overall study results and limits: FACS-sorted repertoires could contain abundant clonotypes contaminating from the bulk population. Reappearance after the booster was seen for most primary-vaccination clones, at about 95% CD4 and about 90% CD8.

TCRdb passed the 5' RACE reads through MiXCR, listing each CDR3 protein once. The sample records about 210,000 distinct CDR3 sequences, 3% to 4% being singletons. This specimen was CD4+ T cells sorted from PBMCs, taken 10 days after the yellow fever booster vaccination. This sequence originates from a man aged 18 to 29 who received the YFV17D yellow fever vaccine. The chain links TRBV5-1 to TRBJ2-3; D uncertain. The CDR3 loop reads CASSLDRDTQYF. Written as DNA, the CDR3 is TGCGCCAGCAGCTTGGACAGAGATACGCAGTATTTT.